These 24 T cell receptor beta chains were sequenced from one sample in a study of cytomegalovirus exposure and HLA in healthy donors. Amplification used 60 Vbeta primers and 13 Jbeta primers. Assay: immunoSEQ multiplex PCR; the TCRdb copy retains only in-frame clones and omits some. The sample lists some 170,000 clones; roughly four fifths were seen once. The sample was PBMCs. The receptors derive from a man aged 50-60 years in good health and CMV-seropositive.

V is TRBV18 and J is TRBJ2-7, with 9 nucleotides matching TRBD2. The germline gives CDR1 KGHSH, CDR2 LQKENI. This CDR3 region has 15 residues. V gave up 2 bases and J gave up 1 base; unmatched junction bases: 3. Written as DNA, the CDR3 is TGTGCCAGCTCACCATCAGCGGGAGGTTCCTACGAGCAGTACTTC. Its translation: CASSPSAGGSYEQYF.

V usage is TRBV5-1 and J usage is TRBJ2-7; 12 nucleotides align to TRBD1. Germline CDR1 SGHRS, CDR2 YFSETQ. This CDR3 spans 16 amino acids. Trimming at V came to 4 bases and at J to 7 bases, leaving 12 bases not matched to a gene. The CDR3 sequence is CASSPSPGQGAWEQYF. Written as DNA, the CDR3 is TGCGCCAGCAGCCCCTCCCCGGGACAGGGGGCATGGGAGCAGTACTTC.

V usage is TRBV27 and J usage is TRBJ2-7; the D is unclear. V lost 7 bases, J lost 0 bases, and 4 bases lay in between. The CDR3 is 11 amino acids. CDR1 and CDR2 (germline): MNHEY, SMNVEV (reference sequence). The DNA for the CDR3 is TGTGCCAGCAAGAGCTCCTACGAGCAGTACTTC. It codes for CASKSSYEQYF.

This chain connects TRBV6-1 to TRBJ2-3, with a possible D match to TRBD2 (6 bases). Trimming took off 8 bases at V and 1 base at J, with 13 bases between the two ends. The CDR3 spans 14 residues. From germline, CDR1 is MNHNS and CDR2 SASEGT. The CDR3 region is CASQREQGTDTQYF. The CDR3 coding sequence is TGTGCCAGCCAACGGGAGCAAGGCACAGATACGCAGTATTTT.

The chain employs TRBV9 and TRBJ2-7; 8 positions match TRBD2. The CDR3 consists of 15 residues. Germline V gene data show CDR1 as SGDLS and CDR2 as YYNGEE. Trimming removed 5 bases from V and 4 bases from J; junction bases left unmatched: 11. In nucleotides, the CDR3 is TGTGCCAGCAGTACCGGGACTAGTTTTTTTTACGAGCAGTACTTC. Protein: CASSTGTSFFYEQYF.

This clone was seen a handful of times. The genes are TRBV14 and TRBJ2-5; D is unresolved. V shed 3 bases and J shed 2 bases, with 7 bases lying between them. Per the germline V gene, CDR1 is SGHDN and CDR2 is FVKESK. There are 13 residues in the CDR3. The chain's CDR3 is CASSQAVQETQYF. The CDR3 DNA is TGTGCCAGCAGCCAGGCCGTTCAAGAGACCCAGTACTTC.

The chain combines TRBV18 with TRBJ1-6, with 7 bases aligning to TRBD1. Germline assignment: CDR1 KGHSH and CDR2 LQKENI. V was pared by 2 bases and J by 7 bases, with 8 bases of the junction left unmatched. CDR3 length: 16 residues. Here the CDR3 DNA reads TGTGCCAGCTCACCAACGGGACAGATAGAAAATTCACCCCTCCACTTT. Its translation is CASSPTGQIENSPLHF. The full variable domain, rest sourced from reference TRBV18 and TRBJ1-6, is NAGVMQNPRHLVRRRGQEARLRCSPMKGHSHVYWYRQLPEEGLKFMVYLQKENIIDESGMPKERFSAEFPKEGPSILRIQQVVRGDSAAYFCASSPTGQIENSPLHFGNGTRLTVT.

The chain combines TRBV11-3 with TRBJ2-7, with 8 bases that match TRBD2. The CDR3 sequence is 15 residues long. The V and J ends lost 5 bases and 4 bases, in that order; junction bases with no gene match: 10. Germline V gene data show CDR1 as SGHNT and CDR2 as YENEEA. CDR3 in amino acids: CASSRGAGEGYEQYF. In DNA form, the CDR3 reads TGTGCCAGCAGCCGAGGAGCGGGGGAGGGGTACGAGCAGTACTTC.

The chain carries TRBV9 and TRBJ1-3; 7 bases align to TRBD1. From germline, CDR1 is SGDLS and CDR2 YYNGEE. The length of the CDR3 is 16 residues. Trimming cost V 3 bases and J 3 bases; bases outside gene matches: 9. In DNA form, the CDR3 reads TGTGCCAGCAGCGGTTCCCCCCACAGGGGTGGAAACACCATATATTTT. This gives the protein CASSGSPHRGGNTIYF.

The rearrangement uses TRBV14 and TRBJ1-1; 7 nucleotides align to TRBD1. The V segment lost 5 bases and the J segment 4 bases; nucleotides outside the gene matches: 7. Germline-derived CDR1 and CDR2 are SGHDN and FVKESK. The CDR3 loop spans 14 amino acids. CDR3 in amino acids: CASSIRTGATEAFF. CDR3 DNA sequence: TGTGCCAGCAGCATCCGGACAGGAGCCACTGAAGCTTTCTTT.

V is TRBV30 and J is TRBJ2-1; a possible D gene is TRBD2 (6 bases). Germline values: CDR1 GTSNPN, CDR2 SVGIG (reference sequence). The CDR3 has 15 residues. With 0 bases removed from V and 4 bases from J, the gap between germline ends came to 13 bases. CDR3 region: CAWSVNLATYNEQFF. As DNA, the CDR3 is TGTGCCTGGAGTGTAAACCTAGCGACATACAATGAGCAGTTCTTC.

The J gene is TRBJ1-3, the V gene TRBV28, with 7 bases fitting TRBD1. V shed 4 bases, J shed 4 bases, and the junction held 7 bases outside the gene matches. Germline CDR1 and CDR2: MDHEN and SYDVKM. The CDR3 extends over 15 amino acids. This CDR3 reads CASSSGGTEGNTIYF. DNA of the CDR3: TGTGCCAGCAGTTCTGGCGGGACAGAGGGAAACACCATATATTTT.

CDR3 nucleotides: TGTGCCATCAGTGTTTTTGCGGGGGGGCTCACCGGGGAGCTGTTTTTT. Translating it yields CAISVFAGGLTGELFF. The gene calls are TRBV10-3 and TRBJ2-2; 9 nucleotides align to TRBD2. V shed 4 bases and J 4 bases; nucleotides not matched to a gene: 7. CDR1 and CDR2 from the germline V gene are ENHRY and SYGVKD. The CDR3 length is 16 residues.

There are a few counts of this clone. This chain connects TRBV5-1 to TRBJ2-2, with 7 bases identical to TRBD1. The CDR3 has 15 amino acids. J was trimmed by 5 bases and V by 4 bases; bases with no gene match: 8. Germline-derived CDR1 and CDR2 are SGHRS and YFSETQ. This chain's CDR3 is CASSQAGTDTGELFF. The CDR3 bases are TGCGCCAGCAGCCAAGCCGGGACAGATACCGGGGAGCTGTTTTTT.

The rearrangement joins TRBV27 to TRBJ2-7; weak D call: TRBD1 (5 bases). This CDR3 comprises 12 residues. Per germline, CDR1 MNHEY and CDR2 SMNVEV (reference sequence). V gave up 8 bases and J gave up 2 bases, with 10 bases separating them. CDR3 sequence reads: CASSDRPYEQYF. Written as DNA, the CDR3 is TGTGCCAGCTCCGACAGACCCTACGAGCAGTACTTC.

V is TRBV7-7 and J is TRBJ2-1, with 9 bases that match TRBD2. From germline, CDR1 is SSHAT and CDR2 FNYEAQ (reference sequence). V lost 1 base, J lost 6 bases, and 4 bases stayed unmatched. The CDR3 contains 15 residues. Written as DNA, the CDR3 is TGTGCCAGCAGCTTAGTAGCGGGGGTCTCCAATGAGCAGTTCTTC. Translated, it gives CASSLVAGVSNEQFF.

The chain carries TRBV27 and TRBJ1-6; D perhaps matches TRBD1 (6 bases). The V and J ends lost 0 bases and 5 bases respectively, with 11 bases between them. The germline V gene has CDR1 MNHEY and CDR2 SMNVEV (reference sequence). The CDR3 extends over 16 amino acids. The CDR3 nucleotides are TGTGCCAGCAGTTTATCAACCGGGACAAATAATTCACCCCTCCACTTT. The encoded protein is CASSLSTGTNNSPLHF.

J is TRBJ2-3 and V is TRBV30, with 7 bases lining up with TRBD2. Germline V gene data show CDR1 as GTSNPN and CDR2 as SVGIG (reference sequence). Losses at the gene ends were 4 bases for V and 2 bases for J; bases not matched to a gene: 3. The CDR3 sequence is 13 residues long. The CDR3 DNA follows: TGTGCCTGGACAGCGGGGAACACAGATACGCAGTATTTT. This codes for CAWTAGNTDTQYF.

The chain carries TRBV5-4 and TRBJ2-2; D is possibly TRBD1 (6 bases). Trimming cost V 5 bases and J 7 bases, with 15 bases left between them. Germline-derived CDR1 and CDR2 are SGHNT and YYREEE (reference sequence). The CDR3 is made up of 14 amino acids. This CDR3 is CASSRAGADGELFF. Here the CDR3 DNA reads TGTGCCAGCAGTCGGGCAGGGGCCGACGGGGAGCTGTTTTTT.

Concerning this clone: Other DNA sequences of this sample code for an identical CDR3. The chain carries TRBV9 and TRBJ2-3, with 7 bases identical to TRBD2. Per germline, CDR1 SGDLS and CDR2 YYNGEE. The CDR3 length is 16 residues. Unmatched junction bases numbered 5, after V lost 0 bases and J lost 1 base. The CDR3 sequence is CASSVVLAGGTDTQYF. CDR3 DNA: TGTGCCAGCAGCGTAGTTTTGGCGGGGGGCACAGATACGCAGTATTTT.

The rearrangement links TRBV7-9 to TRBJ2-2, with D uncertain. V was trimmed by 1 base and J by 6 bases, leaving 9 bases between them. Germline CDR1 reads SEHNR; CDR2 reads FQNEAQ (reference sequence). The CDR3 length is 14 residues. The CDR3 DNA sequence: TGTGCCAGCAGCTTAGAAATGACTGCCGGGGAGCTGTTTTTT. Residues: CASSLEMTAGELFF.

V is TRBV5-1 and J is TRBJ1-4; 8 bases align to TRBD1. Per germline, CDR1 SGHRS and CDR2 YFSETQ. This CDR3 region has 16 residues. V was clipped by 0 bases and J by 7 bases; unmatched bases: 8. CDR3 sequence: CASSLEPGGLAEKLFF. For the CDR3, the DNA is TGCGCCAGCAGCTTGGAGCCAGGGGGCCTCGCTGAAAAACTGTTTTTT.

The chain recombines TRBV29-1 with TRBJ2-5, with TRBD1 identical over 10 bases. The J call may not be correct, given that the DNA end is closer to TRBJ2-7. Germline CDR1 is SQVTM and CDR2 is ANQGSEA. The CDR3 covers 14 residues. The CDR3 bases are TGCAGCGTCGGCCTCCGGGACAGGGGTTACGAGCAGTACTTC. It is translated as CSVGLRDRGYEQYF.

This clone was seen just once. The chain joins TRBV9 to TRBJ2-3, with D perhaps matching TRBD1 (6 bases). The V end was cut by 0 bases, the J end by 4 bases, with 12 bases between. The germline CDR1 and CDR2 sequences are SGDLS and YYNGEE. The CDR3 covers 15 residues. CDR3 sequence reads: CASSVATGFADTQYF. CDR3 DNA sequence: TGTGCCAGCAGCGTAGCTACAGGGTTCGCAGATACGCAGTATTTT.